This T cell receptor (beta chain) derives from a study of cytomegalovirus exposure and HLA in healthy donors. Study background: Of the donors genotyped, approximately 400 in all, 65% to 90% fell in the Caucasian-associated ancestry cluster.

Primers for the PCR totalled 60 Vbeta and 13 Jbeta. TCRdb keeps only in-frame clones here, not all; method: immunoSEQ multiplex PCR. The table shows around 90,000 clones, with under 75% occurring only once. Nominally healthy donors were sampled, though unrecorded immune exposures were likely. This clone has just a few counts. The antigen is undetermined. Study outcomes and limitations: A later analysis appeared to link common viral pathogens to several of the most significant clusters. In most subjects, TCR beta sequences reportedly gave accurate predictions of HLA-A and HLA-B alleles.

This sequence originates from a human donor in good health. The sequenced sample was PBMCs.

DNA of the CDR3: TGTGCCAGCAGCGCGACAGGGGTGTTGTCCGAGCAGTACTTC. Translation: CASSATGVLSEQYF. The rearrangement uses TRBV6-1 and TRBJ2-7, with TRBD1 matching 8 bases. V shed 6 bases, J shed 6 bases, and the junction held 10 bases outside the gene matches. CDR3 size: 14 residues. Germline-derived CDR1 and CDR2 are MNHNS and SASEGT.